This T cell receptor beta chain stems from a study of Ad26.COV2.S vaccination and SARS-CoV-2 variants. Overall study findings and caveats: Participants given vaccine showed non-spike TCR breadth similar to that of placebo recipients. Vaccinees showed greater spike-specific TCR breadth than placebo recipients. From the TCR breadth and depth analyses, total T cell responses may have been underestimated.

The V and J ends lost 1 base and 7 bases respectively, with 5 bases between them. The CDR3 runs to 12 residues. Profiled with immunoSEQ multiplex PCR; TCRdb holds only in-frame clones, not every one. The data show roughly 380,000 clones, under 95% seen once. Remarks on this clone: Its matching antigen is unknown.

V is TRBV12-3 or TRBV12-4 and J is TRBJ2-1, with no clear D. This TCR was recovered from a human donor who had recovered from COVID-19. Sequenced here: peripheral blood, sampled after recovery from COVID-19. CDR3 nucleotide sequence: TGTGCCAGCAGTTTAGGCCAGAATGAGCAGTTCTTC. Protein product: CASSLGQNEQFF.